This T cell receptor beta chain was documented in a study of siplizumab effects on memory and regulatory T cells. Libraries were prepared by immunoSEQ multiplex PCR; TCRdb keeps only in-frame clonotypes and omits some of them. This sample has about 40,000 clones; around 90% occur once, and the top ten carry 0.25%. Whole-study findings and limits: The suppressive capacity of proliferating Tregs from siplizumab cultures remained unconfirmed. Sequences below about 10^-5 frequency were poorly captured, and few alloreactive clones mapped to unstimulated subsets. Naive T cells seemed more diverse than memory cells; they also seemed major alloresponse contributors. Siplizumab conditions gave an average of almost 70% Treg-derived mappable alloreactive CD4+ clones, versus less than 35% for controls.

CDR1 is SNHLY and CDR2 is FYNNEI in the germline V gene. There are 12 residues in the CDR3. Trimming left V 7 bases short and J 4 bases short, with 8 bases between. On this clone itself: Its antigen remains unknown.

The gene calls are TRBV2 and TRBJ1-5; D gene uncertain. This TCR was sampled from a human donor in good health. Sequenced material: naive CD4+ T cells sorted from blood. DNA of the CDR3: TGTGCCAGCACGAAGGGAAATCAGCCCCAGCATTTT. This codes for CASTKGNQPQHF.